The clone carrying this T cell receptor beta chain was found once. These data are taken from a study of T cell responses to AZD1222 COVID-19 vaccine. CDR3 length: 12 residues. V lost 0 bases and J 8 bases, leaving 10 bases between the germline ends. Germline CDR1 is GTSNPN and CDR2 is SVGIG (reference sequence). Clones were sequenced by immunoSEQ multiplex PCR, and TCRdb holds only the in-frame ones, with some missing. Found here are over 100,000 clones, roughly 90% of them singletons; the top ten hold about 13%. The origin of this receptor is an adult in good health. The sample in question was peripheral blood, obtained on day 0 of MenACWY control vaccination. The chain couples TRBV30 to TRBJ1-2; D not certain. The CDR3 protein is CAWSVSREGYTF. The CDR3 coding sequence is TGTGCCTGGAGTGTATCTAGGGAAGGCTACACCTTC.